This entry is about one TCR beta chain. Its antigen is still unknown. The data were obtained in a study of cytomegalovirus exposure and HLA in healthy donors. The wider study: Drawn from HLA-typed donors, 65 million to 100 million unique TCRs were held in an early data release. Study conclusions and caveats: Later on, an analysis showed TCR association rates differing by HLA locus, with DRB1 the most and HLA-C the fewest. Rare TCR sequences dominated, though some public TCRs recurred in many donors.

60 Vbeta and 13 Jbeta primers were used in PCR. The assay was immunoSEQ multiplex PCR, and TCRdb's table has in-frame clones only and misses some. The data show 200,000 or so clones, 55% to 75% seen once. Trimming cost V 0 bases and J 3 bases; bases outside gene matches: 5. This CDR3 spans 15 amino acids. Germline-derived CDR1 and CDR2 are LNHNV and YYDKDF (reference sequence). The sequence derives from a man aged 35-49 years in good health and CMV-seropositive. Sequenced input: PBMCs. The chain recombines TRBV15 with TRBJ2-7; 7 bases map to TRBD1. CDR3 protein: CATSRDRGMIYEQYF. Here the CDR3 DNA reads TGTGCCACCAGCAGAGACAGGGGGATGATCTACGAGCAGTACTTC.